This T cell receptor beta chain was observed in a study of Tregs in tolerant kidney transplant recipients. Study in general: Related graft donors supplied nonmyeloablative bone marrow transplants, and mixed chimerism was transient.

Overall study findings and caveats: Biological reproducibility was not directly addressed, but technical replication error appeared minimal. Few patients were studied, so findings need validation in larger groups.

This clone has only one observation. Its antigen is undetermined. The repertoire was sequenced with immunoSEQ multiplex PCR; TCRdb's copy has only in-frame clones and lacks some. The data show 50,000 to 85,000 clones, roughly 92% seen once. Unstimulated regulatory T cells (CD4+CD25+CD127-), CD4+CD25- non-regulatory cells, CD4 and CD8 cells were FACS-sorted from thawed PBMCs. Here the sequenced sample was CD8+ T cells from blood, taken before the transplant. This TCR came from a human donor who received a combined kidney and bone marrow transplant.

The CDR3 nucleotides read TGTGCCAGCAGCTTAGGGGCAGGGCCTCCCTACGAGCAGTACTTC. Translating gives CASSLGAGPPYEQYF. The chain links TRBV7-7 to TRBJ2-7; possibly TRBD1 for D (5 bases). The CDR3 is 15 residues long. The V gene's germline CDR1 is SSHAT and CDR2 FNYEAQ (reference sequence). The V end was cut by 1 base, the J end by 2 bases, with 12 bases between.